These T cell receptor beta chains were read from a single sample in a study of tumor-infiltrating lymphocytes in glioblastoma multiforme. Each CDR3 protein is one row after TCRdb ran MiXCR on the multiplex PCR reads. There are some 10,000 distinct CDR3 sequences in the sample; roughly 70% occur only once, and over 30% lies in the top ten. The source material was brain tumor tissue. These receptors all stem from a male donor with glioblastoma. Each CDR3 is given with its conserved first and last residue. The order of the fields is clone size, D gene, V gene, J gene, CDR3 DNA, CDR3 protein. A D gene is named only where the DNA matches it firmly. Rows may omit the clone size; those that give it use once, few, many or a size class.

abundance: -; d_gene: -; v_gene: TRBV4-1; j_gene: TRBJ1-6; CDR3nt: TGCGCCAGTCAAAACCTGGCATCTGAGGCTTCACCCCTCCACTTT; CDR3aa: CASQNLASEASPLHF
abundance: -; d_gene: -; v_gene: TRBV11-2; j_gene: TRBJ1-1; CDR3nt: TGTGCCAGCAGCTTAGAAATCACTGAAGCTTTCTTT; CDR3aa: CASSLEITEAFF
abundance: many; d_gene: TRBD2; v_gene: TRBV7-8; j_gene: TRBJ2-1; CDR3nt: TGTGCCAGCAGCCGTGGACTAGCGGGAACTCGGGTTTACAATGAGCAGTTCTTC; CDR3aa: CASSRGLAGTRVYNEQFF
abundance: -; d_gene: -; v_gene: TRBV11-2; j_gene: TRBJ2-7; CDR3nt: TGTGCCAGCAGCTCCAGAACCCCCCCCTACGAGCAGTACTTC; CDR3aa: CASSSRTPPYEQYF
abundance: -; d_gene: -; v_gene: TRBV11-2; j_gene: TRBJ2-5; CDR3nt: TGTGCCAGCAGCCTCCAGGACCGGACCGGGACCCAGTACTTC; CDR3aa: CASSLQDRTGTQYF
abundance: -; d_gene: -; v_gene: TRBV5-5; j_gene: TRBJ1-4; CDR3nt: TGTGCCAGCAGCTTGGTAGGGGCCGGCACTAATGAAAAACTGTTTTTT; CDR3aa: CASSLVGAGTNEKLFF
abundance: -; d_gene: TRBD1; v_gene: TRBV29-1; j_gene: TRBJ2-5; CDR3nt: TGCAGCGTTCAAAGGGACAGCATAATCCGAGAGACCCGGTACTTC; CDR3aa: CSVQRDSIIRETRYF
abundance: few; d_gene: -; v_gene: TRBV29-1; j_gene: TRBJ1-2; CDR3nt: TGCGGCGTTAGCGCGGACTCCTCTGGCTACATCTTC; CDR3aa: CGVSADSSGYIF
abundance: -; d_gene: -; v_gene: TRBV6-1; j_gene: TRBJ2-7; CDR3nt: TGTGCCAGCAGTACCGGGACCAACTACGAGCAGTGCTTC; CDR3aa: CASSTGTNYEQCF
abundance: -; d_gene: -; v_gene: TRBV11-1; j_gene: TRBJ2-3; CDR3nt: TGTGTCAGCAGCTCAACCAGCGGCCCCACAGATACGCAGTATTTT; CDR3aa: CVSSSTSGPTDTQYF
abundance: medium-sized; d_gene: TRBD1; v_gene: TRBV4-2; j_gene: TRBJ1-2; CDR3nt: TGTGCCAGCAGCCAAGGAGGACAGGGGGTCTATGGCTACACCTTC; CDR3aa: CASSQGGQGVYGYTF
abundance: few; d_gene: TRBD2; v_gene: TRBV19; j_gene: TRBJ2-1; CDR3nt: TGTGCCAGTAGTATCGGCGGGAGTGTCTACAATGAGCAGTTCTTC; CDR3aa: CASSIGGSVYNEQFF
abundance: -; d_gene: TRBD2; v_gene: TRBV29-1; j_gene: TRBJ2-1; CDR3nt: TGCAGCGCTGTCCTAGCGGGAGCGTCCTACAATGGGCAGTTCTTC; CDR3aa: CSAVLAGASYNGQFF
abundance: -; d_gene: -; v_gene: TRBV29-1; j_gene: TRBJ2-5; CDR3nt: TGCAGCGTTCAAGAGGACGGCATGATCCAAGAGACCCAGTACTTC; CDR3aa: CSVQEDGMIQETQYF
abundance: -; d_gene: -; v_gene: TRBV5-1; j_gene: TRBJ2-7; CDR3nt: TGCGCCAGCAGCTTGGGGGTCGGAGGGGGTTTGGGCGGGCAGTACTTC; CDR3aa: CASSLGVGGGLGGQYF
abundance: -; d_gene: TRBD2; v_gene: TRBV11-1; j_gene: TRBJ2-3; CDR3nt: TGTGCCAGCTTGACTAGCGGTCCCACAGATACGCAGTATTTT; CDR3aa: CASLTSGPTDTQYF
abundance: -; d_gene: -; v_gene: TRBV6-5; j_gene: TRBJ2-5; CDR3nt: TGTGCTAGCAGTTACCAGAGTCAAGAGACCCAGTACTTC; CDR3aa: CASSYQSQETQYF
abundance: -; d_gene: -; v_gene: TRBV5-4; j_gene: TRBJ1-1; CDR3nt: TGTGCCAGCAGCCACTTGCTAGGGGCAATGAACACTGAAGCTTTCTTC; CDR3aa: CASSHLLGAMNTEAFF
abundance: many; d_gene: -; v_gene: TRBV11-2; j_gene: TRBJ2-7; CDR3nt: TGTGCCAGCAGCCAGCTAACGGGACACTCTTACGAGCAGTACTTC; CDR3aa: CASSQLTGHSYEQYF
abundance: -; d_gene: TRBD2; v_gene: TRBV29-1; j_gene: TRBJ2-7; CDR3nt: TGCACCGTCCGGACTAGCGACTCCTACGAGCAGTACTTC; CDR3aa: CTVRTSDSYEQYF
abundance: -; d_gene: -; v_gene: TRBV11-1; j_gene: TRBJ2-7; CDR3nt: TGTGCCAGCACCCTGGATCAGGGGTACGAGAAGTACTTC; CDR3aa: CASTLDQGYEKYF
abundance: -; d_gene: -; v_gene: TRBV7-8; j_gene: TRBJ2-7; CDR3nt: TGTGCCAGCAGCTTAGTGACGGGGTGTTACGAGCAGTACTTC; CDR3aa: CASSLVTGCYEQYF
abundance: -; d_gene: -; v_gene: TRBV20-1; j_gene: TRBJ2-3; CDR3nt: TGCAGTGCTAGACCGAACTCTACGCCCACAGATACGCAGTACTTT; CDR3aa: CSARPNSTPTDTQYF
abundance: -; d_gene: -; v_gene: TRBV11-2; j_gene: TRBJ2-2; CDR3nt: TGTGCCAGCAGCTCGGACAGCTTTTACACCGGGGAGCTGCTTTTT; CDR3aa: CASSSDSFYTGELLF
abundance: once; d_gene: -; v_gene: TRBV6-5; j_gene: TRBJ2-1; CDR3nt: TGTGCCAGCAGTCGAGGACAAGCATACAATGAGCAGTTCTTC; CDR3aa: CASSRGQAYNEQFF
abundance: many; d_gene: TRBD2; v_gene: TRBV2; j_gene: TRBJ2-5; CDR3nt: TGTGCCAGCAGTGAAGGCGCGGGAGGCTACCAAGAGACCCAGTACTTC; CDR3aa: CASSEGAGGYQETQYF
abundance: -; d_gene: TRBD1; v_gene: TRBV11-2; j_gene: TRBJ2-1; CDR3nt: TGCGCCAGCAGTATATGGGACAGGGGTGGCAATGAGCAGTTCTTC; CDR3aa: CASSIWDRGGNEQFF
abundance: -; d_gene: -; v_gene: TRBV29-1; j_gene: TRBJ2-7; CDR3nt: TGCAGCGTTGGGGGGAGTCCTGGTTACGAGCAGTACTTC; CDR3aa: CSVGGSPGYEQYF
abundance: once; d_gene: -; v_gene: TRBV11-2; j_gene: TRBJ2-7; CDR3nt: TGTGCCAGCAGCTTGTCTATTAGTGCCGAGCAGTACTTC; CDR3aa: CASSLSISAEQYF
abundance: -; d_gene: -; v_gene: TRBV11-2; j_gene: TRBJ2-3; CDR3nt: TGTGCCAGCAGCTTAGATTGGTCACCAGATACATGGTATTTT; CDR3aa: CASSLDWSPDTWYF